The 27 T cell receptor beta chains below all came from one sample that was sequenced in a study of T cell responses to AZD1222 COVID-19 vaccine. Clones were read by immunoSEQ multiplex PCR, and TCRdb kept only the in-frame ones, dropping some. The repertoire includes 130,000 to 150,000 clones, 85% to 95% of them detected once, and less than 15% sits in the top ten. The sample here was peripheral blood, taken after recovery from COVID-19. These receptors all come from an adult who had recovered from COVID-19.

This chain uses TRBV18 with TRBJ1-1; D not resolved. Germline V lookup: CDR1 KGHSH, CDR2 LQKENI. This CDR3 contains 12 residues. Trimming pared 5 bases from V and 2 bases from J, leaving 6 bases between. This CDR3 reads CASSSSNTEAFF. The CDR3 nucleotides read TGTGCCAGCTCATCATCAAACACTGAAGCTTTCTTT.

The rearrangement uses TRBV7-9 and TRBJ2-2; D is possibly TRBD2 (5 bases). This CDR3 comprises 14 residues. The V gene lost 5 bases and the J gene lost 3 bases, with 10 bases spanning the gap. Germline CDR1 and CDR2: SEHNR and FQNEAQ (reference sequence). The CDR3: CASSHREHTGELFF. DNA for the CDR3: TGTGCCAGCAGCCACCGGGAACACACCGGGGAGCTGTTTTTT.

This sequence joins TRBV9 and TRBJ2-7; D perhaps matches TRBD2 (5 bases). Trimming took 3 bases from V and 4 from J, leaving 17 bases between them. Germline V gives CDR1 SGDLS, CDR2 YYNGEE. This CDR3 is built from 15 residues. CDR3 sequence: CASSASGSGVYEQYF. DNA for the CDR3: TGTGCCAGCAGCGCCTCGGGGAGCGGCGTGTACGAGCAGTACTTC.

Regarding this clone: Its ends do not fully match the called genes, so a read error is possible. The chain couples TRBV28 to TRBJ1-3; D is possibly TRBD1 (5 bases). Germline CDR1 is MDHEN and CDR2 is SYDVKM. This CDR3 contains 13 residues. DNA for the CDR3: TGTGCCAGCAGTTCTCAGGGCCGCAACTATGGGGACTTT. As protein: CASSSQGRNYGDF. Combining the CDR3 with reference TRBV28 and TRBJ1-3 gives the whole variable domain DVKVTQSSRYLVKRTGEKVFLECVQDMDHENMFWYRQDPGLGLRLIYFSYDVKMKEKGDIPEGYSVSREKKERFSLILESASTNQTSMYLCASSSQGRNYGDFGEGSWLTVV.

V and J are TRBV9 and TRBJ2-3; D is possibly TRBD2 (6 bases). In germline, CDR1 is SGDLS, CDR2 YYNGEE. The CDR3 extends over 16 amino acids. V lost 0 bases and J 0 bases, leaving 11 bases between the germline ends. The CDR3 loop reads CASSVGIGTSTDTQYF. The CDR3 DNA sequence: TGTGCCAGCAGCGTAGGAATAGGGACTAGCACAGATACGCAGTATTTT.

V usage is TRBV6-5 and J usage is TRBJ2-1; a possible D gene is TRBD2 (6 bases). V lost 2 bases to trimming and J lost 9 bases, with 14 bases between them. Germline CDR1 reads MNHEY; CDR2 reads SVGAGI. The CDR3 spans 14 residues. The CDR3 nucleotides are TGTGCCAGCAGTTACGCGGGATCCTTTGGTGAGCAGTTCTTC. This encodes CASSYAGSFGEQFF.

This chain joins TRBV2 and TRBJ2-2; 10 nucleotides agree with TRBD2. With 8 bases clipped from V and 3 bases from J, the junction kept 6 bases outside the gene matches. CDR1 and CDR2 from the germline V gene are SNHLY and FYNNEI. This CDR3 has 15 amino acids. The CDR3 DNA follows: TGTGCCAGCGGGCGGACTAGCGGATACACCGGGGAGCTGTTTTTT. As protein: CASGRTSGYTGELFF.

This clone was observed a single time. The genes are TRBV4-1 and TRBJ2-7; tentatively, D is TRBD1 (6 bases). Trimming took 2 bases from V and 1 from J, leaving 12 bases between them. Germline values: CDR1 MGHRA, CDR2 YSYEKL. This CDR3 is built from 15 residues. CDR3 DNA sequence: TGCGCCAGCAGCCAATCGGACAGACGATCCTACGAGCAGTACTTC. Translating it yields CASSQSDRRSYEQYF.

The chain links TRBV27 to TRBJ1-5; possible D gene TRBD1, 5 bases. The germline gives CDR1 MNHEY, CDR2 SMNVEV (reference sequence). V was pared by 4 bases and J by 5 bases, with 15 bases between. This CDR3 has 15 amino acids. The CDR3 DNA follows: TGTGCCAGCAGTTATTTGGGGGGAGTCGATCAGCCCCAGCATTTT. Its protein is CASSYLGGVDQPQHF.

The J gene is TRBJ1-5, the V gene TRBV14; 8 positions agree with TRBD1. CDR1 SGHDN and CDR2 FVKESK come from the germline V gene. This CDR3 is built from 20 residues. Trimming removed 0 bases from V and 7 bases from J; junction bases left unmatched: 20. The CDR3 DNA sequence: TGTGCCAGCAGCCAAGATTTTCGCTTAAGACTTCAGGGGGCACGGCAGCCCCAGCATTTT. Encoded protein: CASSQDFRLRLQGARQPQHF.

The rearrangement links TRBV7-9 to TRBJ1-1; the D gene is possibly TRBD1 (6 bases). Germline V gene data show CDR1 as SEHNR and CDR2 as FQNEAQ (reference sequence). CDR3 length: 14 residues. V was pared by 3 bases and J by 4 bases, with 12 bases between. The CDR3 nucleotides read TGTGCCAGCAGCTTGACGACAGGAGTCACTGAAGCTTTCTTT. Protein sequence: CASSLTTGVTEAFF.

The CDR3 DNA reads as TGTGCCAGCCGGACAGGGAACAATCAGCCCCAGCATTTT. It codes for CASRTGNNQPQHF. The chain recombines TRBV6-5 with TRBJ1-5; 8 nucleotides line up with TRBD1. Germline V gene data show CDR1 as MNHEY and CDR2 as SVGAGI. This CDR3 contains 13 residues. The V and J ends lost 8 bases and 3 bases, in that order; junction bases with no gene match: 3.

This rearrangement joins TRBV30 to TRBJ1-3; perhaps TRBD1 as D (6 bases). Looked up from germline, CDR1 is GTSNPN and CDR2 is SVGIG (reference sequence). The CDR3 extends over 13 amino acids. Trimming cost V 3 bases and J 7 bases, with 13 bases left between them. The CDR3 reads CAWRPGAENTIYF. CDR3 coding DNA: TGTGCCTGGAGACCGGGGGCAGAGAACACCATATATTTT.

This clone was seen once. This chain links TRBV7-3 with TRBJ2-1; tentative D call: TRBD1 (6 bases). Trimming left V 2 bases short and J 8 bases short, with 10 bases between. The CDR3 has 13 amino acids. Per germline, CDR1 SGHTA and CDR2 FQGTGA. Here the CDR3 reads CASSLGRGDEQFF. The DNA for the CDR3 is TGTGCCAGCAGCTTAGGCAGGGGTGATGAGCAGTTCTTC.

The chain couples TRBV7-8 to TRBJ1-1, with TRBD1 matching over 8 bases. V dropped 4 bases and J dropped 0; count of bases not matched to a gene: 7. The CDR3 has 16 amino acids. Germline V gene lookup returns CDR1 SGHVS and CDR2 FQNEAQ. This chain's CDR3 is CASSYRGTRLNTEAFF. In DNA form, the CDR3 reads TGTGCCAGCAGCTACAGGGGGACCAGGTTGAACACTGAAGCTTTCTTT.

The DNA of the CDR3 is TGTGCCAGTAGTCCCTCCCACCCCGACGAGCAGTACTTC. Encoded protein: CASSPSHPDEQYF. V usage is TRBV19 and J usage is TRBJ2-7; D not certain. Trimming removed 5 bases at V and 5 bases at J, with 13 bases between. Germline V lookup: CDR1 LNHDA, CDR2 SQIVND (reference sequence). This CDR3 is 13 amino acids long.

The V call is TRBV20-1, the J call TRBJ2-7; 10 bases align to TRBD2. The CDR3 length is 16 residues. V trimming: 3 bases; J trimming: 3 bases; junction bases outside the gene matches: 11. Per germline, CDR1 DFQATT and CDR2 SNEGSKA (reference sequence). In nucleotides, the CDR3 is TGCAGTGCTAGTAGAGGAGCGGGAGGGCCCTACTACGAGCAGTACTTC. It codes for CSASRGAGGPYYEQYF.

The rearrangement links TRBV7-8 to TRBJ1-3; no firm D call. The CDR3 is made up of 14 amino acids. CDR1 is SGHVS and CDR2 is FQNEAQ in the germline V gene. Trimming removed 1 base at V and 1 base at J, with 5 bases between. CDR3 in amino acids: CASSLGASGNTIYF. The CDR3 DNA sequence: TGTGCCAGCAGCTTAGGGGCGTCTGGAAACACCATATATTTT. Variable domain in full (rest from reference TRBV7-8 and TRBJ1-3): GAGVSQSPRYKVAKRGQDVALRCDPISGHVSLFWYQQALGQGPEFLTYFQNEAQLDKSGLPSDRFFAERPEGSVSTLKIQRTQQEDSAVYLCASSLGASGNTIYFGEGSWLTVV.

This chain connects TRBV21-1 to TRBJ2-1; TRBD1, the D gene given by the table, was not confirmed from the DNA. TRBV21-1 is designated a pseudogene. The CDR3 sequence is 18 residues long. The CDR3 DNA reads as TGTGCCAGCAGCTGTGAGACAGGGGGTATAGGGTTTTACAATGAGCAGTTCTTC. Translated: CASSCETGGIGFYNEQFF.

V and J are TRBV19 and TRBJ1-4; 10 bases match TRBD1. CDR1 is LNHDA and CDR2 is SQIVND in the germline V gene (reference sequence). V was clipped by 4 bases and J by 14 bases; unmatched bases: 10. There are 14 residues in the CDR3. The chain's CDR3 is CASSTGTGDGKLFF. CDR3 sequence (DNA): TGTGCCAGTAGTACGGGGACAGGGGATGGGAAGCTGTTTTTT.

The chain carries TRBV6-5 and TRBJ2-7, with no clear D. The V gene lost 7 bases and the J gene lost 3 bases, with 7 bases spanning the gap. The CDR3 consists of 11 residues. CDR1 is MNHEY, CDR2 SVGAGI, per germline. CDR3 in DNA: TGTGCCAGCACCTCCGTCTACGAGCAGTACTTC. Translated, it gives CASTSVYEQYF.

This clone was seen a single time. The gene calls are TRBV11-2 and TRBJ1-3; a weak D match, TRBD1 (6 bases). Trimming removed 1 base from V and 0 bases from J, with 13 bases in between. Germline loops: CDR1 SGHAT, CDR2 FQNNGV. The CDR3 covers 17 residues. CDR3 sequence (DNA): TGTGCCAGCAGCTTAGTAACAGGGCATCCCTCTGGAAACACCATATATTTT. The encoded protein is CASSLVTGHPSGNTIYF.

The sample holds one count of this clone. V and J are TRBV6-5 and TRBJ2-1; D is unclear. With 2 bases removed from V and 5 bases from J, the gap between germline ends came to 7 bases. CDR3 length: 13 residues. Germline V lookup: CDR1 MNHEY, CDR2 SVGAGI. The CDR3 DNA is TGTGCCAGCAGTTACGGCCTGGACAATGAGCAGTTCTTC. It codes for CASSYGLDNEQFF.

This clone was seen once. This chain links TRBV2 with TRBJ2-1; D call uncertain. CDR3 size: 12 residues. Germline CDR1 and CDR2: SNHLY and FYNNEI. V was trimmed by 1 base and J by 4 bases, leaving 2 bases between them. Here the CDR3 DNA reads TGTGCCAGCAGTGAAGGGTACAATGAGCAGTTCTTC. Amino acids: CASSEGYNEQFF. Together with reference TRBV2 and TRBJ2-1, the CDR3 gives the full variable domain: EPEVTQTPSHQVTQMGQEVILRCVPISNHLYFYWYRQILGQKVEFLVSFYNNEISEKSEIFDDQFSVERPDGSNFTLKIRSTKLEDSAMYFCASSEGYNEQFFGPGTRLTVL.

The CDR3 DNA is TGTGCCAGCAGCTCTCAGAGGTCATACCCGTACGAGCAGTACTTC. It specifies CASSSQRSYPYEQYF. This chain connects TRBV7-9 to TRBJ2-7; no clear D gene. CDR3 length: 15 residues. Germline CDR1 and CDR2: SEHNR and FQNEAQ (reference sequence). Trimming removed 4 bases at V and 4 bases at J, with 17 bases between.

The genes are TRBV28 and TRBJ2-7, with D perhaps TRBD2 (6 bases). The V end lost 4 bases, the J end lost 0 bases, and 13 bases lay between the germline ends. The CDR3 runs 15 residues. Germline V lookup: CDR1 MDHEN, CDR2 SYDVKM. The CDR3 is CASSSIGGNSYEQYF. CDR3 nucleotides: TGTGCCAGCAGTTCAATAGGCGGGAACTCCTACGAGCAGTACTTC.

The V and J genes are TRBV9 and TRBJ2-5, with TRBD1 matching 9 bases. V gave up 1 base and J gave up 2 bases; unmatched junction bases: 3. The CDR3 is 15 amino acids. Germline-derived CDR1 and CDR2 are SGDLS and YYNGEE. CDR3 in DNA: TGTGCCAGCAGCGTATGGACAGGGGAGCAAGAGACCCAGTACTTC. It yields the protein CASSVWTGEQETQYF. Looking up the rest from reference TRBV9 and TRBJ2-5 gives the full variable domain: DSGVTQTPKHLITATGQRVTLRCSPRSGDLSVYWYQQSLDQGLQFLIQYYNGEERAKGNILERFSAQQFPDLHSELNLSSLELGDSALYFCASSVWTGEQETQYFGPGTRLLVL.